This entry is about one T cell receptor (beta chain). The data originate from a study of shared clonotypes between healthy human individuals. Whole-study context: For every donor, three CD4 naive, three CD4 memory, two CD8 naive and one CD8 memory plates were used.

Repertoires were generated with immunoSEQ multiplex PCR, while TCRdb's copy carries only in-frame clones and drops some. This sample has more than 550,000 clones, with 90% found just once. V trimming: 3 bases; J trimming: 1 base; junction bases outside the gene matches: 11. CDR3 length: 19 residues. Germline CDR1 and CDR2: SGHNT and YYREEE (reference sequence). The J gene is TRBJ2-6, the V gene TRBV5-4; 9 bases are a match to TRBD1. This receptor was obtained from a man aged 18 to 29 in good health. Some clones in this sample may be carry-over from other donors' samples. The source material was memory CD8+ T cells from PBMCs. The sample's subset: CD45RO+ cells pooled with CCR7-negative TemRA cells. CDR3 region: CASSWEPGQGHSGANVLTF. The CDR3 bases are TGTGCCAGCAGCTGGGAACCGGGACAGGGACATTCTGGGGCCAACGTCCTGACTTTC. Supplemented by reference TRBV5-4 and TRBJ2-6, the full variable domain reads ETGVTQSPTHLIKTRGQQVTLRCSSQSGHNTVSWYQQALGQGPQFIFQYYREEENGRGNFPPRFSGLQFPNYSSELNVNALELDDSALYLCASSWEPGQGHSGANVLTFGAGSRLTVL.